This TCR beta chain was recovered during a study of blood T cell repertoires in COVID-19. Overall study: Sites across the United States, Italy and Spain contributed samples from acute and convalescent COVID-19. PBMCs, B-cell-depleted T cells, or T cells provided the cDNA or gDNA that made up the material.

Per the original methods: Scientists estimated how many nucleated cells there were by amplifying reference gene primers. TCRdb's copy holds only in-frame clones and misses some; the assay was immunoSEQ multiplex PCR. The D gene and trimming were derived from the DNA, and the V and J assignments and clone size from that table. This table holds about 170,000 clones, roughly 91% found once. Losses at the gene ends were 7 bases for V and 5 bases for J; bases not matched to a gene: 11. In germline, CDR1 is SQVTM, CDR2 ANQGSEA. The CDR3 totals 14 residues. V usage is TRBV29-1 and J usage is TRBJ1-5; 7 bases are shared with TRBD1. Material for sequencing was peripheral blood. The clonotype was recovered from a man aged 45-60 years who had recovered from COVID-19. DNA of the CDR3: TGCAGCGCCACAGAGACAGGGCTGGATCAGCCCCAGCATTTT. This encodes CSATETGLDQPQHF. The whole variable domain, remainder taken from reference TRBV29-1 and TRBJ1-5, is SAVISQKPSRDICQRGTSLTIQCQVDSQVTMMFWYRQQPGQSLTLIATANQGSEATYESGFVIDKFPISRPNLTFSTLTVSNMSPEDSSIYLCSATETGLDQPQHFGDGTRLSIL.